The 2 T cell receptor beta chains below come from one sample, sequenced in a study of control samples from healthy donors and cancer patients. The assay was immunoSEQ multiplex PCR, and TCRdb's table has in-frame clones only and misses some. The sample includes tens of thousands of clones, 84% seen only once; the top ten take about 15%. The sequencing sample was made of blood. These receptors originate from a man between 50 and 59 years old in good health.

The rearrangement links TRBV15 to TRBJ1-2, with 8 bases fitting TRBD1. Germline trimming cut 1 base from V and 8 bases from J; bases unmatched to any gene: 18. Germline V gene sequence: CDR1 LNHNV, CDR2 YYDKDF (reference sequence). The length of the CDR3 is 18 residues. CDR3 nucleotides: TGTGCCACCAGCAGAGTTCTGGGAGGGACAGGCCCTTTGGGGGGCTACACCTTC. As protein: CATSRVLGGTGPLGGYTF.

This chain connects TRBV5-1 to TRBJ2-3; tentative D call: TRBD1 (6 bases). From germline, CDR1 is SGHRS and CDR2 YFSETQ. CDR3 length equals 15 residues. Trimming left V 1 base short and J 6 bases short, with 15 bases between. The CDR3 here is CASSLMGATFDTQYF. The DNA of the CDR3 is TGCGCCAGCAGCTTGATGGGGGCGACCTTCGATACGCAGTATTTT.